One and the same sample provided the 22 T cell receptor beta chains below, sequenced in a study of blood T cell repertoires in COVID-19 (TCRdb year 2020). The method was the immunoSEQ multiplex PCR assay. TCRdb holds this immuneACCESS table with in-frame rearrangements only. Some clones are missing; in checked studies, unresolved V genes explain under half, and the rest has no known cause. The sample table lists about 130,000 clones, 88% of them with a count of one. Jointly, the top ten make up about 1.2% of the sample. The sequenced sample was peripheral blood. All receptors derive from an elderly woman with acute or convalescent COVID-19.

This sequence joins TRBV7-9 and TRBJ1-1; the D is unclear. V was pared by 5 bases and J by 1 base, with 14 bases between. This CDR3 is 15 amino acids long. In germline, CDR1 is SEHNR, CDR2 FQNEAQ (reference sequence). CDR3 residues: CASSPEGIPNTEAFF. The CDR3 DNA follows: TGTGCCAGCAGCCCCGAGGGAATCCCGAACACTGAAGCTTTCTTT.

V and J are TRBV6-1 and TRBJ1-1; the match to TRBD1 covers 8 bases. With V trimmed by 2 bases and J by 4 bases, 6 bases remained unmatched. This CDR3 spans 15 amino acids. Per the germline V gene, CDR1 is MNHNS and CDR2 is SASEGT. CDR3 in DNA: TGTGCCAGCAGTGAATTCTGGGACAGGTCCACTGAAGCTTTCTTT. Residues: CASSEFWDRSTEAFF.

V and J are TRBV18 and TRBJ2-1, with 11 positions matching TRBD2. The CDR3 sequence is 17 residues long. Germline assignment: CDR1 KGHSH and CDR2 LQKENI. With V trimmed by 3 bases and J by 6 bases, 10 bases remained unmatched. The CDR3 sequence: CASSPRLAGGMGNEQFF. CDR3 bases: TGTGCCAGCTCACCCCGCCTAGCGGGGGGTATGGGCAATGAGCAGTTCTTC.

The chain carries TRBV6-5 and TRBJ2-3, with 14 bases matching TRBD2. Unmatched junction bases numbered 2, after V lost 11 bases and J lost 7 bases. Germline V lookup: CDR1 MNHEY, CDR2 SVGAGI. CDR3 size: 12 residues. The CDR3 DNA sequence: TGTGCCGGGACTAGCGGGAGCTATACGCAGTATTTT. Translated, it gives CAGTSGSYTQYF.

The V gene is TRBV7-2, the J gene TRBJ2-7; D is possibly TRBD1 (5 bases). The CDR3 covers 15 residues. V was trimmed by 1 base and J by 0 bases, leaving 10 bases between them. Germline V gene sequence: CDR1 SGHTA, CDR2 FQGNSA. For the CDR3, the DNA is TGTGCCAGCAGCTTAGAAGGGGTAAGCTCCTACGAGCAGTACTTC. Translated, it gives CASSLEGVSSYEQYF.

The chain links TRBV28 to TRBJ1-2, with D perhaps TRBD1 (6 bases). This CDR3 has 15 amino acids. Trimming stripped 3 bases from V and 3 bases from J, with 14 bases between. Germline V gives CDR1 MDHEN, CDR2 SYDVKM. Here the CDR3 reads CASSLSGGAHYGYTF. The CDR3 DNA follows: TGTGCCAGCAGTTTGAGTGGGGGCGCCCACTATGGCTACACCTTC.

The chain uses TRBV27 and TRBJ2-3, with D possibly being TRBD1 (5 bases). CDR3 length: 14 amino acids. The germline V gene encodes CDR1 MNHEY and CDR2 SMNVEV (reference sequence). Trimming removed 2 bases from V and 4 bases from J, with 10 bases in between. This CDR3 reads CASSLRGRADTQYF. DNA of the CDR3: TGTGCCAGCAGTTTAAGGGGCCGTGCAGATACGCAGTATTTT.

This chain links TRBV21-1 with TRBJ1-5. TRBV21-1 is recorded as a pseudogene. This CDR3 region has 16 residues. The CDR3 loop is CASSKGSRRIRQPQHF. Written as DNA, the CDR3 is TGTGCCAGCAGCAAAGGAAGTCGGAGAATACGTCAGCCCCAGCATTTT.

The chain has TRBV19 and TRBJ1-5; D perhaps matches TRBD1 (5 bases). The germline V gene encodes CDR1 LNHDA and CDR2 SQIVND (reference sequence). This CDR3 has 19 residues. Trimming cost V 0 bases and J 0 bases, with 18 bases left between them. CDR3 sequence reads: CASSIDQGGTDPSNQPQHF. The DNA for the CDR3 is TGTGCCAGTAGTATAGATCAAGGAGGGACGGACCCTAGCAATCAGCCCCAGCATTTT. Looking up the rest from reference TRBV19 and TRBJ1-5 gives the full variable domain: DGGITQSPKYLFRKEGQNVTLSCEQNLNHDAMYWYRQDPGQGLRLIYYSQIVNDFQKGDIAEGYSVSREKKESFPLTVTSAQKNPTAFYLCASSIDQGGTDPSNQPQHFGDGTRLSIL.

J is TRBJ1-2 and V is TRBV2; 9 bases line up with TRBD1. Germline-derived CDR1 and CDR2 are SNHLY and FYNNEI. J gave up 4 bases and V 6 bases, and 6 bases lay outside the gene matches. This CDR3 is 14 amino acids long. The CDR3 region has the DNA TGTGCCAGCAGCGGGGGACAGGGCTCCTATGGCTACACCTTC. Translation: CASSGGQGSYGYTF.

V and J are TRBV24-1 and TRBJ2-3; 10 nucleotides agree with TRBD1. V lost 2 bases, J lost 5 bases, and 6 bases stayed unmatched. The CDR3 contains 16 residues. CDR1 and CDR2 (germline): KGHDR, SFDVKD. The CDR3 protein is CATSDSGQGGLDTQYF. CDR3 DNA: TGTGCCACCAGTGATTCCGGACAGGGGGGTCTAGATACGCAGTATTTT.

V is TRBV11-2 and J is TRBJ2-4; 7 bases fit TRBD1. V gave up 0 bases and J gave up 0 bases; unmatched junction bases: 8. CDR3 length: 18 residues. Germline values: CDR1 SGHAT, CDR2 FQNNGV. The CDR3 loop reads CASSLDGGQRVAKNIQYF. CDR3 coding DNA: TGTGCCAGCAGCTTAGATGGGGGACAGAGGGTAGCCAAAAACATTCAGTACTTC. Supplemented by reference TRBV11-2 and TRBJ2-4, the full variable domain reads EAGVAQSPRYKIIEKRQSVAFWCNPISGHATLYWYQQILGQGPKLLIQFQNNGVVDDSQLPKDRFSAERLKGVDSTLKIQPAKLEDSAVYLCASSLDGGQRVAKNIQYFGAGTRLSVL.

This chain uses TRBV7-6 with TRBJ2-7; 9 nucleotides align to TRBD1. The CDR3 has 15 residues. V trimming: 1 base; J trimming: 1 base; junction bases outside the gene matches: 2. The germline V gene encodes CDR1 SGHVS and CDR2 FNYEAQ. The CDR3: CASSLGTGVSYEQYF. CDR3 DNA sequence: TGTGCCAGCAGCTTAGGGACAGGGGTATCCTACGAGCAGTACTTC.

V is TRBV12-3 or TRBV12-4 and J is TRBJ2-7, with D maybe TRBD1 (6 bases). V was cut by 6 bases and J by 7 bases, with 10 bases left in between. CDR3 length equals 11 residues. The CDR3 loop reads CASRHREEQYF. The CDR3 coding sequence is TGTGCCAGCAGACACAGGGAGGAGCAGTACTTC.

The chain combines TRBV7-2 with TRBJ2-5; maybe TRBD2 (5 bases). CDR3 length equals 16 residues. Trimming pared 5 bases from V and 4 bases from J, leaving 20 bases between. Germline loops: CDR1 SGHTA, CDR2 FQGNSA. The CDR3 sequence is CASSPHGEIEGETQYF. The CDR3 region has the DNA TGTGCCAGCAGCCCTCACGGGGAAATAGAAGGAGAGACCCAGTACTTC.

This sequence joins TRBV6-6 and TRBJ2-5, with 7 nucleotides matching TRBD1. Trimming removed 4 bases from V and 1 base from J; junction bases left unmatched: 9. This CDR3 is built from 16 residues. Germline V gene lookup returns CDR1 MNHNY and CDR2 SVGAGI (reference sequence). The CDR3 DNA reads TGTGCCAGCAGTTTACGGGACAGCAACTTCCAAGAGACCCAGTACTTC. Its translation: CASSLRDSNFQETQYF.

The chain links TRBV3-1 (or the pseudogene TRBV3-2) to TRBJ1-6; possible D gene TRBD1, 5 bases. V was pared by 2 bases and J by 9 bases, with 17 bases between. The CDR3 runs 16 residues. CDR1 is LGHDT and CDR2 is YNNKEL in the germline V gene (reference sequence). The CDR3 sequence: CASSQPGTGVISPLHF. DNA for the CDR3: TGTGCCAGCAGCCAACCCGGGACGGGGGTAATTTCACCCCTCCACTTT.

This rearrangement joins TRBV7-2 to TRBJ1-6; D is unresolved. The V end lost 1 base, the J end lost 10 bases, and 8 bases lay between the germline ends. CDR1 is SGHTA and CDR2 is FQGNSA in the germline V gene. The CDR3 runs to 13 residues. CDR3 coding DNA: TGTGCCAGCAGCTTAGGGGCAAGATCACCCCTCCACTTT. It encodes CASSLGARSPLHF. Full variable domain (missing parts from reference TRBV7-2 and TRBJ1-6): GAGVSQSPSNKVTEKGKDVELRCDPISGHTALYWYRQSLGQGLEFLIYFQGNSAPDKSGLPSDRFSAERTGGSVSTLTIQRTQQEDSAVYLCASSLGARSPLHFGNGTRLTVT.

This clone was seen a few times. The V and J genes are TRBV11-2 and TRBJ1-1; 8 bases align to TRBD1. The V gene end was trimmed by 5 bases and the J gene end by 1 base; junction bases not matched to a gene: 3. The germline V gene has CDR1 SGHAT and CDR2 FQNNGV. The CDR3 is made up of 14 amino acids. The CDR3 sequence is CASSQGQGNTEAFF. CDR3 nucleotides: TGTGCCAGCAGCCAAGGACAGGGGAACACTGAAGCTTTCTTT.

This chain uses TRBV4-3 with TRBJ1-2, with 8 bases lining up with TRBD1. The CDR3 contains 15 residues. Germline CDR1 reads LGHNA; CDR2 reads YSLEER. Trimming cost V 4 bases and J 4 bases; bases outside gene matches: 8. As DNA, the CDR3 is TGCGCCAGCAGCCCCATAGTCACAGGGGGCTATGGCTACACCTTC. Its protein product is CASSPIVTGGYGYTF.

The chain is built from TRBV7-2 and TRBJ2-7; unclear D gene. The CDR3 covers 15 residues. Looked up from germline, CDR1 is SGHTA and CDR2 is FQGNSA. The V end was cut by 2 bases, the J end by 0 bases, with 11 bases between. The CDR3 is CASSLLRSSSYEQYF. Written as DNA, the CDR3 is TGTGCCAGCAGCTTACTGAGGTCAAGCTCCTACGAGCAGTACTTC.

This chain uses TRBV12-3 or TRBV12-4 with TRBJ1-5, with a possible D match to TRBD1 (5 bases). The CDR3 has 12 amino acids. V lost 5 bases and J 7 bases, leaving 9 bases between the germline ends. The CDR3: CASSQGLQPQHF. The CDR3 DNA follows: TGTGCCAGCAGTCAGGGCCTACAGCCCCAGCATTTT.